Each of the 26 T cell receptor beta chains below was sequenced from the same sample in a study of blood T cells in healthy people across ages (dated by TCRdb to about 2015). The library was generated by 5' RACE. Instrument used: Illumina HiSeq 2500. A second PCR of roughly 7 to 12 cycles was run with a J-beta primer mix and a sample-barcoded 5' primer. TCRdb ran its own pipeline on the public reads, namely fastp trimming at Q25 and MiXCR clone calling, and kept in-frame beta chains. Each entry is one CDR3 protein sequence, shown with its most common DNA and genes. Here the sample has 1.5 million to 2 million distinct CDR3 sequences; approximately 30% occur a single time. Of the sample, 7.7% falls within the top ten clones. The sample consisted of blood. The receptor set was obtained from a young woman in good health.

This clonotype has at least ten counts. Written as DNA, the CDR3 is TGCAGTGCTTACCCTAGAGGGTATGGAGAGACCCAGTACTTC. As protein: CSAYPRGYGETQYF. The rearrangement uses TRBV20-1 and TRBJ2-5, with D perhaps matching TRBD2 (5 bases). Between the trimmed V and J ends, which lost 5 bases and 4 bases, there was a span of 17 bases. CDR3 length: 14 residues. The V gene's germline CDR1 is DFQATT and CDR2 SNEGSKA (reference sequence).

This rearrangement joins TRBV11-2 to TRBJ2-5; weak D call: TRBD1 (6 bases). The CDR3 has 11 amino acids. The germline CDR1 and CDR2 sequences are SGHAT and FQNNGV. The V end was cut by 5 bases, the J end by 13 bases, with 14 bases between. The CDR3 DNA follows: TGTGCCAGCAGCACCCACAGGGACCCGTACTTC. It codes for CASSTHRDPYF. The full variable domain, rest sourced from reference TRBV11-2 and TRBJ2-5, is EAGVAQSPRYKIIEKRQSVAFWCNPISGHATLYWYQQILGQGPKLLIQFQNNGVVDDSQLPKDRFSAERLKGVDSTLKIQPAKLEDSAVYLCASSTHRDPYFGPGTRLLVL.

A few counts support this clonotype. This chain links TRBV6-5 with TRBJ1-1; no clear D gene. CDR3 length equals 14 residues. V lost 6 bases and J 3 bases, leaving 14 bases between the germline ends. Per germline, CDR1 MNHEY and CDR2 SVGAGI. CDR3 coding DNA: TGTGCCAGCAGCCCGTTTCAGGAGTACACTGAAGCTTTCTTT. Its protein is CASSPFQEYTEAFF.

In its sample, this clonotype was seen a few times. This rearrangement joins TRBV20-1 to TRBJ2-3, with D perhaps assigned TRBD1 or TRBD2 (5 bases each). With 3 bases removed from V and 4 bases from J, the gap between germline ends came to 8 bases. CDR1 is DFQATT, CDR2 SNEGSKA, per germline (reference sequence). The CDR3 is made up of 12 amino acids. In DNA form, the CDR3 reads TGCAGTGCTAGGGGACCGTCAGATACGCAGTATTTT. Protein sequence: CSARGPSDTQYF.

This clonotype was counted a single time. The CDR3 does not end in the conserved phenylalanine or tryptophan, so this is likely a read error. V gene TRBV7-2 combines with J gene TRBJ1-2; D unresolved. The CDR3 extends over 13 amino acids. Trimming removed 7 bases from V and 2 bases from J, with 11 bases in between. Germline V gene sequence: CDR1 SGHTA, CDR2 FQGNSA. CDR3 amino acids: CASTSGRNYGYTC. CDR3 DNA: TGTGCCAGCACCTCGGGTAGAAACTATGGCTACACCTGC.

This clonotype was counted only a few times. This chain joins TRBV4-2 and TRBJ2-6; D possibly uses TRBD1 or TRBD2 (7 bases each). The CDR3 is 17 residues long. Germline loops: CDR1 LGHNA, CDR2 YNFKEQ. Trimming stripped 0 bases from V and 4 bases from J, with 13 bases between. The CDR3 nucleotides are TGTGCCAGCAGCCAAGATCAGGGGGGGTCCGGGGCCAACGTCCTGACTTTC. This codes for CASSQDQGGSGANVLTF.

For this clonotype: A read error may produce the germline difference seen at one junction end. V is TRBV27 and J is TRBJ2-1; tentatively, D is TRBD1 (6 bases). This CDR3 comprises 14 residues. CDR1 is MNHEY, CDR2 SMNVEV, per germline (reference sequence). CDR3 protein: CAGSSGTRANEQFF. For the CDR3, the DNA is TGTGCCGGCAGTTCTGGGACACGGGCCAATGAGCAGTTCTTC.

A note on this clonotype: It may be a read error: a sequence one base away is much more abundant. The genes are TRBV7-2 and TRBJ2-5; D remains unclear. CDR1 and CDR2 from the germline V gene are SGHTA and FQGNSA. The CDR3 is made up of 13 amino acids. CDR3 sequence: CAGSWPRQETQYF. CDR3 nucleotides: TGTGCCGGCAGCTGGCCCAGACAAGAGACCCAGTACTTC.

The chain recombines TRBV5-1 with TRBJ2-1; the D is unclear. Per the germline V gene, CDR1 is SGHRS and CDR2 is YFSETQ. V was shortened by 0 bases and J by 8 bases, with 6 bases between the two germline ends. The CDR3 runs to 12 residues. The CDR3 loop is CASSLVTYEQFF. In DNA, the CDR3 is TGCGCCAGCAGCTTGGTTACATATGAGCAGTTCTTC.

This clonotype appeared many times. The chain uses TRBV20-1 and TRBJ2-7; tentative D call: TRBD2 (6 bases). V was shortened by 6 bases and J by 3 bases, with 18 bases between the two germline ends. This CDR3 spans 14 amino acids. In germline, CDR1 is DFQATT, CDR2 SNEGSKA (reference sequence). The CDR3 nucleotides read TGCAGTGCCCTATTAGGAGGGCCTCTCTACGAGCAGTACTTC. The encoded protein is CSALLGGPLYEQYF.

For this clonotype: Given a much more abundant clone one base away, this may be a read error. The chain's CDR3 is CASRATSGRNAQYF. CDR3 bases: TGTGCCAGCAGGGCGACTAGCGGGAGGAACGCGCAGTACTTC. The V and J genes are TRBV12-3 or TRBV12-4 and TRBJ2-5; TRBD2 aligns across 13 bases. The V gene end was trimmed by 6 bases and the J gene end by 11 bases; junction bases not matched to a gene: 9. The CDR3 is made up of 14 amino acids.

V is TRBV28 and J is TRBJ1-2; 10 positions match TRBD1. Unmatched junction bases numbered 9, after V lost 5 bases and J lost 0 bases. Looked up from germline, CDR1 is MDHEN and CDR2 is SYDVKM. The CDR3 has 17 residues. The CDR3 here is CASSRGTGASANYGYTF. As DNA, the CDR3 is TGTGCCAGCAGTCGTGGGACAGGGGCCTCCGCTAACTATGGCTACACCTTC.

The genes are TRBV11-1 and TRBJ1-1; D uncertain. Trimming removed 5 bases from V and 2 bases from J, with 6 bases in between. This CDR3 comprises 12 residues. Germline-derived CDR1 and CDR2 are SGHAT and FQDESV (reference sequence). CDR3 coding DNA: TGTGCCAGCAGCCATTATAACACTGAAGCTTTCTTT. Protein product: CASSHYNTEAFF. Supplemented by reference TRBV11-1 and TRBJ1-1, the full variable domain reads EAEVAQSPRYKITEKSQAVAFWCDPISGHATLYWYRQILGQGPELLVQFQDESVVDDSQLPKDRFSAERLKGVDSTLKIQPAELGDSAMYLCASSHYNTEAFFGQGTRLTVV.

V is TRBV20-1 and J is TRBJ2-3; D gene ambiguous. Germline loops: CDR1 DFQATT, CDR2 SNEGSKA (reference sequence). The CDR3 spans 15 residues. V dropped 0 bases and J dropped 2 bases, with 12 bases sitting between them. CDR3 loop: CSARDGDLTTDTQYF. The CDR3 DNA is TGCAGTGCTAGAGATGGGGATCTTACCACAGATACGCAGTATTTT.

The rearrangement uses TRBV2 and TRBJ1-5; D is unresolved. CDR3 length equals 15 residues. V lost 5 bases and J lost 0, with 11 bases in between. Germline lookup yields CDR1 SNHLY and CDR2 FYNNEI. CDR3 DNA: TGTGCCAGCAGTCAACAGACTAATAGCAATCAGCCCCAGCATTTT. Amino acids: CASSQQTNSNQPQHF.

In the case of this clonotype: Relative to the germline gene, one junction end is altered; a read error may explain this. The gene calls are TRBV5-1 and TRBJ2-1, with TRBD2 matching over 10 bases. The V gene's germline CDR1 is SGHRS and CDR2 YFSETQ. The CDR3 covers 16 residues. DNA of the CDR3: TGCACCAGCAGCTTGGCCGCGCTAGCGGGGGTTAATGAGCAGTTCTTC. Protein product: CTSSLAALAGVNEQFF. Combining the CDR3 with reference TRBV5-1 and TRBJ2-1 gives the whole variable domain KAGVTQTPRYLIKTRGQQVTLSCSPISGHRSVSWYQQTPGQGLQFLFEYFSETQRNKGNFPGRFSGRQFSNSRSEMNVSTLELGDSALYLCTSSLAALAGVNEQFFGPGTRLTVL.

This clonotype was observed a handful of times. The chain has TRBV9 and TRBJ2-5; D is perhaps TRBD2 (5 bases). The CDR3 contains 14 residues. V lost 0 bases, J lost 3 bases, and 9 bases lay in between. Germline CDR1 SGDLS, CDR2 YYNGEE. The CDR3 loop reads CASSVGTRKETQYF. In DNA form, the CDR3 reads TGTGCCAGCAGCGTAGGAACTAGAAAAGAGACCCAGTACTTC.

This clonotype has only a few counts. The gene calls are TRBV20-1 and TRBJ2-1; D may be TRBD2 (7 bases). Germline-derived CDR1 and CDR2 are DFQATT and SNEGSKA (reference sequence). The CDR3 has 14 residues. Trimming stripped 2 bases from V and 3 bases from J, with 11 bases between. In nucleotides, the CDR3 is TGCAGTGCTAGAAGGGGGGGGCGCTACAATGAGCAGTTCTTC. It translates to CSARRGGRYNEQFF.

This clonotype was counted many times. The genes are TRBV6-5 and TRBJ1-2; TRBD1 matches 9 bases. Trimming removed 4 bases from V and 8 bases from J; junction bases left unmatched: 8. Germline loops: CDR1 MNHEY, CDR2 SVGAGI. The CDR3 has 14 amino acids. CDR3 region: CASSSPGQGSGYTF. CDR3 sequence (DNA): TGTGCCAGCAGTTCGCCGGGACAGGGAAGCGGCTACACCTTC.

The chain carries TRBV18 and TRBJ1-1; tentative D call: TRBD1 (5 bases). V dropped 3 bases and J dropped 10 bases, with 15 bases sitting between them. This CDR3 has 13 amino acids. Looked up from germline, CDR1 is KGHSH and CDR2 is LQKENI. The CDR3: CASSPGDGTVAFF. CDR3 nucleotide sequence: TGTGCCAGCTCACCTGGGGATGGGACGGTAGCTTTCTTT.

This clonotype was observed a few times. Being one base from a much bigger clone, this may be a read error. J is TRBJ2-4 and V is TRBV11-2; maybe TRBD2 (6 bases). The V end was cut by 4 bases, the J end by 8 bases, with 18 bases between. Per germline, CDR1 SGHAT and CDR2 FQNNGV. The CDR3 covers 15 residues. The DNA of the CDR3 is TGTGCCAGCAGCTCAGAGGCGGGGATACGGGACATTCAGTACTTC. This codes for CASSSEAGIRDIQYF.

The chain combines TRBV4-1 with TRBJ1-4; D unresolved. In germline, CDR1 is MGHRA, CDR2 YSYEKL. The CDR3 has 15 residues. V shed 4 bases and J shed 8 bases, with 17 bases lying between them. The CDR3 loop reads CASSRSGSEGEKLFF. The CDR3 DNA reads as TGCGCCAGCAGCCGCAGCGGAAGTGAAGGAGAAAAACTGTTTTTT.

As to this clonotype: A much more abundant neighbour one base away suggests this may be a read error. The chain joins TRBV12-5 to TRBJ2-1; no clear D gene. The J call may be mistaken, given a closer DNA end match to TRBJ2-7. The germline gives CDR1 LGHNT, CDR2 FRNRAP. The CDR3 runs to 15 residues. CDR3 region: CASGLVNGPYNEQYF. CDR3 sequence (DNA): TGTGCTAGTGGTTTGGTAAACGGCCCCTACAATGAGCAGTACTTC.

This clonotype was seen repeatedly, ten times or more. The chain has TRBV20-1 and TRBJ2-1; TRBD1 matches at 11 bases. This CDR3 has 16 residues. Germline CDR1 and CDR2: DFQATT and SNEGSKA (reference sequence). The junction had 7 bases not matched to a gene; V was cut back by 2 bases and J by 4 bases. The CDR3 loop is CSARSRTGGGYNEQFF. CDR3 coding DNA: TGCAGTGCTAGATCACGGACAGGGGGCGGATACAATGAGCAGTTCTTC.

This chain joins TRBV24-1 and TRBJ2-7; unclear D gene. Trimming removed 4 bases at V and 7 bases at J, with 10 bases between. The CDR3 is made up of 12 amino acids. In germline, CDR1 is KGHDR, CDR2 SFDVKD. The CDR3 DNA reads as TGTGCCACCAGTGACGGGCCCAGGGAGCAGTACTTC. Encoded protein: CATSDGPREQYF.

J is TRBJ2-7 and V is TRBV7-9; 9 bases agree with TRBD2. This CDR3 has 15 amino acids. Germline loops: CDR1 SEHNR, CDR2 FQNEAQ (reference sequence). J lost 4 bases, V lost 4 bases, and 8 bases had no gene match. The DNA for the CDR3 is TGTGCCAGCAGCTCAGTGACTAGCGGAGCATACGAGCAGTACTTC. It specifies CASSSVTSGAYEQYF.